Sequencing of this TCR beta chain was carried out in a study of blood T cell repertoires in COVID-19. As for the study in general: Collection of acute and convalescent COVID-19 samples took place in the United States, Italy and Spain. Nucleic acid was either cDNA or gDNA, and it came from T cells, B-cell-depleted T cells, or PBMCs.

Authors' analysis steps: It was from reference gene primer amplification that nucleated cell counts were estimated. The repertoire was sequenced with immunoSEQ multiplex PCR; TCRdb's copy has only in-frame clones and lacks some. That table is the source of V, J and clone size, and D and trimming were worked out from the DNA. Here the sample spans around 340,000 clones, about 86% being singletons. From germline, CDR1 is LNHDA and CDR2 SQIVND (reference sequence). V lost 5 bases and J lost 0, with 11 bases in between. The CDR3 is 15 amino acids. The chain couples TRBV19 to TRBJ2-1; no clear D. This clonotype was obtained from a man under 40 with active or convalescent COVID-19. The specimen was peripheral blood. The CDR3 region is CASSEEAFSYNEQFF. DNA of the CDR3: TGTGCCAGTAGTGAAGAGGCGTTCTCCTACAATGAGCAGTTCTTC.